This T cell receptor beta chain was identified during a study of blood T cells in healthy people across ages. Findings and limits, study-wide: Higher naive T cell percentage went strongly together with higher TCR beta diversity.

The trim removed 5 bases at V and 6 bases at J, leaving 5 bases unmatched. There are 13 residues in the CDR3. Germline V gives CDR1 MDHEN, CDR2 SYDVKM. Comment on this clonotype: Its antigen remains unidentified.

Combining a sample-barcoded 5' primer with a J-beta primer mix, a second PCR ran for about 6 to 12 cycles. Template switching added a 12-random-nucleotide identifier to every cDNA molecule. From the 5' RACE reads, TCRdb called clonotypes with MiXCR, one entry per CDR3 protein. The sample records about 1.4 million distinct CDR3 sequences, almost 60% being singletons. Sequenced material: blood. This clonotype was obtained from a man aged 18-30 years in good health. The chain has TRBV28 and TRBJ2-3, with 7 bases lining up with TRBD2. CDR3 residues: CASSAGVSDTQYF. DNA for the CDR3: TGTGCCAGCAGTGCGGGGGTTTCGGATACGCAGTATTTT.